This TCR beta chain was identified in a study of blood T cell repertoires in COVID-19. The protocol was immunoSEQ multiplex PCR, while the TCRdb copy is restricted to in-frame clones and leaves out a portion. The data contain 30,000 to 45,000 clones, over 65% of them seen just once; the ten biggest clones take up approximately 1.9%. The CDR3 has 14 residues. The V end was cut by 6 bases, the J end by 0 bases, with 9 bases between. Looked up from germline, CDR1 is MNHEY and CDR2 is SVGAGI. The rearrangement uses TRBV6-5 and TRBJ1-5, with a weak D call TRBD1 (5 bases). Sequenced sample: peripheral blood. The TCR originated in a man in his 60s with active COVID-19. DNA of the CDR3: TGTGCCAGCAGACGGGGGGTTAGCAATCAGCCCCAGCATTTT. Translation: CASRRGVSNQPQHF.